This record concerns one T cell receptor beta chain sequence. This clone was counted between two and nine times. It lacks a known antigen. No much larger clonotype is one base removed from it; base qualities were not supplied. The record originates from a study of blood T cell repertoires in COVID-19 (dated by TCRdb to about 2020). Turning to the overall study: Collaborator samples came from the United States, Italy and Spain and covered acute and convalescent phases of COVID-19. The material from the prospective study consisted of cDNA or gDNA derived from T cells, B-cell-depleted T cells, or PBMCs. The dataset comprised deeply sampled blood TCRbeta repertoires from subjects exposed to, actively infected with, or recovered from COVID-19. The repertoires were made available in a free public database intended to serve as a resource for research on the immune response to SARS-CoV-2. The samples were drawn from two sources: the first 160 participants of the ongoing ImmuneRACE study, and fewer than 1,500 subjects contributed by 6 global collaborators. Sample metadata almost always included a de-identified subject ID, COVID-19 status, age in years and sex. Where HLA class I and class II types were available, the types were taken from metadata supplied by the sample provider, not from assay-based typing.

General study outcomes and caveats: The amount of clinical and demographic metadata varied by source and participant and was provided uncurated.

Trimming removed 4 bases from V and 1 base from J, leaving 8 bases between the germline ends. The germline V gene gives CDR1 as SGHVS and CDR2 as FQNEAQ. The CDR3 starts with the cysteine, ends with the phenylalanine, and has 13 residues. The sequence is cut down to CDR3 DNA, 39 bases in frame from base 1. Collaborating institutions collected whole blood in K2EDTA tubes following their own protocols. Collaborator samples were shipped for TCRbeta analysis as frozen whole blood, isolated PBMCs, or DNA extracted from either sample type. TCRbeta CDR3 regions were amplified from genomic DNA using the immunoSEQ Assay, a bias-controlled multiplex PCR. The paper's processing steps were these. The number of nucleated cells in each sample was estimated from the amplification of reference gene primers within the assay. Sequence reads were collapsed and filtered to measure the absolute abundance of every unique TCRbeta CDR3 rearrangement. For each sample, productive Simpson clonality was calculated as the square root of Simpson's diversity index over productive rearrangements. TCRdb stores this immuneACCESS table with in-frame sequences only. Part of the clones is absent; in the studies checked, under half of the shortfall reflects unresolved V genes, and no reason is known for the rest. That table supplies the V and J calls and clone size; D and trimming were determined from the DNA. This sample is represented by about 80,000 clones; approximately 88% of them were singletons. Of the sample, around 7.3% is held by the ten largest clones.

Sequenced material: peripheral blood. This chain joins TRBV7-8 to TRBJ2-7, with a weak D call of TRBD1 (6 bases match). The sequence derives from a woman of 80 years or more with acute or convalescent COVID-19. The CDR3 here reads CASSSDSSYEQYF. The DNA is TGTGCCAGCAGCTCGGACAGTTCCTACGAGCAGTACTTC.